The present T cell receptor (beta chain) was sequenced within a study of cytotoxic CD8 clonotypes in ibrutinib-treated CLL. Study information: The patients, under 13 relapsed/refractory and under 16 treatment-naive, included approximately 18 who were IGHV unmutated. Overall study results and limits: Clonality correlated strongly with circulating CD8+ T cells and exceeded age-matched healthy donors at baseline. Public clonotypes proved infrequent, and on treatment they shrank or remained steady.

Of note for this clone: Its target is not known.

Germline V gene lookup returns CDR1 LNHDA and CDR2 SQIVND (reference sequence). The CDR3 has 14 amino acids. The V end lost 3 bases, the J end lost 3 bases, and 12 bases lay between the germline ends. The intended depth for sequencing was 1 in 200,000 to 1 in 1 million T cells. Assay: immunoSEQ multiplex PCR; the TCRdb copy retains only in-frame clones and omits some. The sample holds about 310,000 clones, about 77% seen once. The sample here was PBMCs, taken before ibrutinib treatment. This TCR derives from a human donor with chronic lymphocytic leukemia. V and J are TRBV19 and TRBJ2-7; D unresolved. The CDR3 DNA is TGTGCCAGTAGTATCTCGCTAGAAAGCTACGAGCAGTACTTC. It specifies CASSISLESYEQYF.